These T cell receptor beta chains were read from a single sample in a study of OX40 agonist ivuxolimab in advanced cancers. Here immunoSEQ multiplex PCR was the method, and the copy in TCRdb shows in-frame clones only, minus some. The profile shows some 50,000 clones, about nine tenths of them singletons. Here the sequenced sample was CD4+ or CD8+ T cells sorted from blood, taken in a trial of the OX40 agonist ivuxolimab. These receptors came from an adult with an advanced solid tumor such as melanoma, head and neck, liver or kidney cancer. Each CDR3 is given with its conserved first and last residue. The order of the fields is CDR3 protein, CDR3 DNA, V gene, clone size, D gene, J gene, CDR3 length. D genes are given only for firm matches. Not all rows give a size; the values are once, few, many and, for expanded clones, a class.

CDR3 protein: CASSIGLYNEQFF
CDR3 DNA: TGTGCCAGTAGTATAGGTCTCTACAATGAGCAGTTCTTC
V gene: TRBV19
clone size: -
D gene: -
J gene: TRBJ2-1
CDR3 length: 13

CDR3 protein: CASSAGAGETQYF
CDR3 DNA: TGTGCCAGCAGCGCCGGGGCGGGAGAGACCCAGTACTTC
V gene: TRBV9
clone size: -
D gene: -
J gene: TRBJ2-5
CDR3 length: 13

CDR3 protein: CASSSGGFTEAFF
CDR3 DNA: TGTGCCAGCAGCTCAGGGGGATTTACTGAAGCTTTCTTT
V gene: TRBV7-2
clone size: -
D gene: TRBD1
J gene: TRBJ1-1
CDR3 length: 13

CDR3 protein: CASSLEGGTDTQYF
CDR3 DNA: TGTGCCAGTAGTTTGGAGGGGGGCACAGATACGCAGTATTTT
V gene: TRBV19
clone size: -
D gene: -
J gene: TRBJ2-3
CDR3 length: 14

CDR3 protein: CASSLWTSGSPGELFF
CDR3 DNA: TGTGCCAGCAGTTTATGGACTAGCGGGAGTCCCGGGGAGCTGTTTTTT
V gene: TRBV28
clone size: -
D gene: TRBD2
J gene: TRBJ2-2
CDR3 length: 16

CDR3 protein: CASSLGDSSYEQYF
CDR3 DNA: TGCGCCAGCAGCTTGGGGGACAGCTCCTACGAGCAGTACTTC
V gene: TRBV5-1
clone size: -
D gene: TRBD1
J gene: TRBJ2-7
CDR3 length: 14

CDR3 protein: CASSLDDNNYEQYF
CDR3 DNA: TGTGCCAGTAGTCTAGATGACAATAACTACGAGCAGTACTTC
V gene: TRBV19
clone size: once
D gene: -
J gene: TRBJ2-7
CDR3 length: 14

CDR3 protein: CASSRQGFYYGYTF
CDR3 DNA: TGTGCCAGCAGCCGACAGGGGTTTTACTATGGCTACACCTTC
V gene: TRBV9
clone size: -
D gene: TRBD1
J gene: TRBJ1-2
CDR3 length: 14

CDR3 protein: CASRIPGLNTGELFF
CDR3 DNA: TGTGCCAGCAGAATTCCCGGACTGAACACCGGGGAGCTGTTTTTT
V gene: TRBV6-5
clone size: -
D gene: -
J gene: TRBJ2-2
CDR3 length: 15

CDR3 protein: CASSLETKQGLNTEAFF
CDR3 DNA: TGTGCCAGCAGCTTAGAGACAAAACAGGGCCTGAACACTGAAGCTTTCTTT
V gene: TRBV7-6
clone size: -
D gene: -
J gene: TRBJ1-1
CDR3 length: 17

CDR3 protein: CASSLVAGSNYGYTF
CDR3 DNA: TGTGCCAGCAGCTTAGTAGCAGGTTCTAACTATGGCTACACCTTC
V gene: TRBV7-8
clone size: -
D gene: -
J gene: TRBJ1-2
CDR3 length: 15

CDR3 protein: CASSLSTYEQYF
CDR3 DNA: TGTGCCAGCAGCTTAAGTACCTACGAGCAGTACTTC
V gene: TRBV5-6
clone size: once
D gene: -
J gene: TRBJ2-7
CDR3 length: 12

CDR3 protein: CASSLGTGYEQYF
CDR3 DNA: TGTGCCAGCAGTTTGGGGACAGGCTACGAGCAGTACTTC
V gene: TRBV27
clone size: once
D gene: TRBD1
J gene: TRBJ2-7
CDR3 length: 13

CDR3 protein: CAISEPQGAGTEAFF
CDR3 DNA: TGTGCCATCAGTGAGCCGCAGGGGGCTGGCACTGAAGCTTTCTTT
V gene: TRBV10-3
clone size: -
D gene: TRBD1
J gene: TRBJ1-1
CDR3 length: 15

CDR3 protein: CASSLRYEGNYEQYF
CDR3 DNA: TGTGCCAGCAGCTTAAGATACGAAGGGAATTACGAGCAGTACTTC
V gene: TRBV7-3
clone size: -
D gene: -
J gene: TRBJ2-7
CDR3 length: 15

CDR3 protein: CASSSLDRGSNSNQPQHF
CDR3 DNA: TGTGCCAGCAGTTCCCTGGACAGGGGTTCCAATAGCAATCAGCCCCAGCATTTT
V gene: TRBV28
clone size: -
D gene: TRBD1
J gene: TRBJ1-5
CDR3 length: 18

CDR3 protein: CASSDRGRDEQYF
CDR3 DNA: TGTGCCAGCAGCGACAGGGGTCGCGACGAGCAGTACTTC
V gene: TRBV7-9
clone size: -
D gene: TRBD1
J gene: TRBJ2-7
CDR3 length: 13

CDR3 protein: CASSGRQGATDTQYF
CDR3 DNA: TGTGCCAGCAGCGGTCGACAGGGGGCCACAGATACGCAGTATTTT
V gene: TRBV9
clone size: once
D gene: TRBD1
J gene: TRBJ2-3
CDR3 length: 15

CDR3 protein: CASRIPYNEQFF
CDR3 DNA: TGTGCATCCAGGATCCCCTACAATGAGCAGTTCTTC
V gene: TRBV30
clone size: few
D gene: -
J gene: TRBJ2-1
CDR3 length: 12

CDR3 protein: CASSLSTAGELFF
CDR3 DNA: TGTGCCAGCAGCTTAAGTACAGCCGGGGAGCTGTTTTTT
V gene: TRBV13
clone size: -
D gene: -
J gene: TRBJ2-2
CDR3 length: 13

CDR3 protein: CASRATGESTDTQYF
CDR3 DNA: TGTGCCAGCAGAGCAACAGGGGAAAGCACAGATACGCAGTATTTT
V gene: TRBV9
clone size: -
D gene: TRBD1
J gene: TRBJ2-3
CDR3 length: 15

CDR3 protein: CASRPTGDSNQPQHF
CDR3 DNA: TGTGCCAGCAGGCCTACAGGGGATAGCAATCAGCCCCAGCATTTT
V gene: TRBV6-6
clone size: -
D gene: TRBD1
J gene: TRBJ1-5
CDR3 length: 15

CDR3 protein: CASSWDSSYEQYF
CDR3 DNA: TGTGCCAGCAGTTGGGACAGCTCCTACGAGCAGTACTTC
V gene: TRBV27
clone size: -
D gene: TRBD1
J gene: TRBJ2-7
CDR3 length: 13

CDR3 protein: CASLPYNEQFF
CDR3 DNA: TGTGCCAGCCTCCCTTACAATGAGCAGTTCTTC
V gene: TRBV7-9
clone size: -
D gene: -
J gene: TRBJ2-1
CDR3 length: 11

CDR3 protein: CAWSRGAYYGYTF
CDR3 DNA: TGTGCCTGGAGCCGCGGGGCCTACTATGGCTACACCTTC
V gene: TRBV30
clone size: once
D gene: -
J gene: TRBJ1-2
CDR3 length: 13

CDR3 protein: CASSLLLGAAVSDTQYF
CDR3 DNA: TGTGCCAGCAGTCTGCTGCTCGGAGCGGCTGTCTCAGATACGCAGTATTTT
V gene: TRBV7-2
clone size: -
D gene: -
J gene: TRBJ2-3
CDR3 length: 17

CDR3 protein: CASSLGGHYQFF
CDR3 DNA: TGTGCCAGCAGCTTAGGGGGACACTACCAGTTCTTC
V gene: TRBV7-9
clone size: -
D gene: -
J gene: TRBJ2-1
CDR3 length: 12

CDR3 protein: CASSPQDIQYF
CDR3 DNA: TGTGCCAGCAGTCCGCAGGACATTCAGTACTTC
V gene: TRBV27
clone size: few
D gene: -
J gene: TRBJ2-4
CDR3 length: 11

CDR3 protein: CASSFGHIFNEKLFF
CDR3 DNA: TGTGCCAGCAGCTTTGGACACATTTTTAATGAAAAACTGTTTTTT
V gene: TRBV5-8
clone size: -
D gene: -
J gene: TRBJ1-4
CDR3 length: 15

CDR3 protein: CASSLGQGHQPQHF
CDR3 DNA: TGTGCCAGCAGTTTGGGCCAGGGTCATCAGCCCCAGCATTTT
V gene: TRBV27
clone size: -
D gene: -
J gene: TRBJ1-5
CDR3 length: 14

CDR3 protein: CASSPSGGAGYEQYF
CDR3 DNA: TGCGCCAGCAGCCCTTCAGGGGGCGCGGGTTACGAGCAGTACTTC
V gene: TRBV4-3
clone size: once
D gene: TRBD1
J gene: TRBJ2-7
CDR3 length: 15

CDR3 protein: CASSSRLKETQYF
CDR3 DNA: TGTGCCAGCAGCTCCAGACTGAAAGAGACCCAGTACTTC
V gene: TRBV7-3
clone size: -
D gene: -
J gene: TRBJ2-5
CDR3 length: 13

CDR3 protein: CASSLNMEATF
CDR3 DNA: TGTGCCAGCAGCTTAAATATGGAGGCAACCTTT
V gene: TRBV11-1
clone size: -
D gene: -
J gene: TRBJ1-1
CDR3 length: 11

CDR3 protein: CASRSNPGQGGTGELFF
CDR3 DNA: TGTGCCAGCAGATCTAATCCGGGACAGGGGGGCACCGGGGAGCTGTTTTTT
V gene: TRBV7-2
clone size: -
D gene: TRBD1
J gene: TRBJ2-2
CDR3 length: 17

CDR3 protein: CSVDISSSPYGYTF
CDR3 DNA: TGCAGCGTTGACATCTCTTCCTCACCTTATGGCTACACCTTC
V gene: TRBV29-1
clone size: few
D gene: -
J gene: TRBJ1-2
CDR3 length: 14

CDR3 protein: CASSTMAGRDTQYF
CDR3 DNA: TGTGCCAGCAGCACAATGGCGGGGAGGGATACGCAGTATTTT
V gene: TRBV13
clone size: -
D gene: -
J gene: TRBJ2-3
CDR3 length: 14